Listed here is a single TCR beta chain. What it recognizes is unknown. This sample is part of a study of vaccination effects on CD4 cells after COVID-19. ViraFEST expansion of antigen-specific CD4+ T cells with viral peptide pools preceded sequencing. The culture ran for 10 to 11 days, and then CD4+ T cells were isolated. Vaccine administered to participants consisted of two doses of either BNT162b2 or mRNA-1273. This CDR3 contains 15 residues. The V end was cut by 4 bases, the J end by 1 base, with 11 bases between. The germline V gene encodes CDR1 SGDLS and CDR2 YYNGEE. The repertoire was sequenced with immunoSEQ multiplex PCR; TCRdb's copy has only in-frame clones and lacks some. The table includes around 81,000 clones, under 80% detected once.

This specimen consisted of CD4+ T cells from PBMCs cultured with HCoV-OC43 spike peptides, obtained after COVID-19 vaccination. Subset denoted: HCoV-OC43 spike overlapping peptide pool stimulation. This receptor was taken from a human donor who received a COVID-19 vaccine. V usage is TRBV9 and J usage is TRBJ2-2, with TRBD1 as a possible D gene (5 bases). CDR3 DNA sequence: TGTGCCAGCAGCCCTGGGGCCTTGAACACCGGGGAGCTGTTTTTT. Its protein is CASSPGALNTGELFF.